One and the same sample provided the 28 T cell receptor beta chains below, sequenced in a study of human T cells and chemical hapten exposure. MiXCR was run by TCRdb on the RACE reads, yielding one entry per CDR3 protein. The repertoire consists of 190,000 or so distinct CDR3 sequences, with about 31% occurring once and the leading ten covering just under 3%. Time point specified: pre-sensitization, week 0. Treatment in this sample: therapeutic diphenylcyclopropenone sensitization with weekly scalp DPC. The source was whole blood, collected in connection with sensitization to the hapten diphenylcyclopropenone (DPC). Receptor source: a woman aged 25 to 45 with alopecia areata. Some clones in this sample may be carry-over from other donors' samples.

J is TRBJ2-3 and V is TRBV10-3; possibly TRBD1 for D (5 bases). CDR1 is ENHRY and CDR2 is SYGVKD in the germline V gene. CDR3 length equals 15 residues. The V gene lost 3 bases and the J gene lost 5 bases, with 15 bases spanning the gap. CDR3 in DNA: TGTGCCATCAGTGAACCAGGGAAGATTAAAGATACGCAGTATTTT. This encodes CAISEPGKIKDTQYF.

This clonotype turned up a few times. V is TRBV7-9 and J is TRBJ1-4; 7 bases align to TRBD1. This CDR3 comprises 15 residues. Germline V CDR1 and CDR2: SEHNR, FQNEAQ (reference sequence). The ends lost 5 bases at V and 10 bases at J; junction bases unmatched: 13. This CDR3 is CASSPGDRQKGKLFF. CDR3 nucleotide sequence: TGTGCCAGCAGCCCGGGGGACAGACAAAAAGGAAAACTGTTTTTT.

The chain couples TRBV6-2 or TRBV6-3 to TRBJ2-7, with 8 bases identical to TRBD1. Germline lookup yields CDR1 MNHEY and CDR2 SVGEGT. V dropped 6 bases and J dropped 0; count of bases not matched to a gene: 10. CDR3 length: 16 amino acids. The CDR3 region is CASRNRRDRHSYEQYF. In DNA, the CDR3 is TGTGCCAGCAGAAACCGTAGGGACAGGCACTCCTACGAGCAGTACTTC.

This rearrangement joins TRBV6-4 to TRBJ2-1; 12 bases match TRBD2. Germline V CDR1 and CDR2: MRHNA, SNTAGT. The trim removed 4 bases at V and 7 bases at J, leaving 8 bases unmatched. This CDR3 region has 16 residues. The CDR3, as DNA: TGTGCCAGCAGTGGTCTAGCGGGGGGGCATAGAAATGAGCAGTTCTTC. This gives the protein CASSGLAGGHRNEQFF.

The chain has TRBV28 and TRBJ1-1, with TRBD1 matching 7 bases. V gave up 4 bases and J gave up 0 bases; unmatched junction bases: 2. Germline V gives CDR1 MDHEN, CDR2 SYDVKM. This CDR3 contains 14 residues. The CDR3 is CASSSTGLNTEAFF. CDR3 sequence (DNA): TGTGCCAGCAGTTCGACAGGGTTGAACACTGAAGCTTTCTTT.

This rearrangement joins TRBV27 to TRBJ2-7, with 7 bases that match TRBD1. The CDR3 loop spans 13 amino acids. J gave up 3 bases and V 7 bases, and 6 bases lay outside the gene matches. Germline V CDR1 and CDR2: MNHEY, SMNVEV (reference sequence). This chain's CDR3 is CASKGQNNYEQYF. DNA of the CDR3: TGTGCCAGCAAGGGACAGAACAACTACGAGCAGTACTTC.

The chain is built from TRBV9 and TRBJ2-5; 9 nucleotides agree with TRBD2. V shed 0 bases, J shed 5 bases, and the junction held 8 bases outside the gene matches. Germline CDR1 reads SGDLS; CDR2 reads YYNGEE. The CDR3 length is 16 residues. CDR3 bases: TGTGCCAGCAGCGTAGTGTCAGCGGGGGGAATGGAGACCCAGTACTTC. Its translation: CASSVVSAGGMETQYF.

In this sample, this clonotype turned up a few times. V gene TRBV6-2 or TRBV6-3 combines with J gene TRBJ1-4; D unclear. The CDR3 contains 15 residues. CDR1 and CDR2 from the germline V gene are MNHEY and SVGEGT. V shed 5 bases and J shed 8 bases, with 18 bases lying between them. The CDR3 DNA follows: TGTGCCAGCAGTCCCAGGTTCTTGGAACCCGAAAAACTGTTTTTT. Translated: CASSPRFLEPEKLFF.

This chain joins TRBV6-5 and TRBJ2-7; possible D gene TRBD1, 6 bases. CDR3 length equals 13 residues. Germline V gives CDR1 MNHEY, CDR2 SVGAGI. V lost 4 bases and J lost 5, with 12 bases in between. The CDR3 loop reads CASSFYRANEQYF. The DNA of the CDR3 is TGTGCCAGCAGTTTTTACAGGGCTAACGAGCAGTACTTC.

The V and J genes are TRBV20-1 and TRBJ2-3; D is possibly TRBD1 or TRBD2 (6 bases each). This CDR3 contains 14 residues. From germline, CDR1 is DFQATT and CDR2 SNEGSKA (reference sequence). The V end was cut by 5 bases, the J end by 2 bases, with 14 bases between. The DNA of the CDR3 is TGCAGTGCTCGCGTAGGGGGGACCACAGATACGCAGTATTTT. It is translated as CSARVGGTTDTQYF.

This clonotype appeared a few times. V is TRBV21-1 and J is TRBJ1-1. TRBV21-1 is reported as a pseudogene. The CDR3 has 13 amino acids. The CDR3 loop is CASSKSLNTEAFF. The CDR3 DNA reads as TGTGCCAGCAGCAAGTCGCTGAACACTGAAGCTTTCTTT.

V is TRBV28 and J is TRBJ1-2, with a possible D match to TRBD1 (6 bases). V was clipped by 7 bases and J by 4 bases, with 16 bases between them. This CDR3 contains 14 residues. Per the germline V gene, CDR1 is MDHEN and CDR2 is SYDVKM. The CDR3 sequence: CASTDYQGFYGYTF. As DNA, the CDR3 is TGTGCCAGCACCGATTACCAGGGGTTCTATGGCTACACCTTC.

This clonotype was seen a few times. This chain uses TRBV3-1 with TRBJ1-1; the D gene is possibly TRBD1 (6 bases). V lost 4 bases and J lost 0, with 18 bases in between. CDR3 length equals 17 residues. Germline V gene sequence: CDR1 LGHDT, CDR2 YNNKEL (reference sequence). For the CDR3, the DNA is TGTGCCAGCAGCCCCGCTTACAGGACAGTCATGAACACTGAAGCTTTCTTT. Translated, it gives CASSPAYRTVMNTEAFF. Based on the CDR3 plus reference TRBV3-1 and TRBJ1-1, the full variable domain is DTAVSQTPKYLVTQMGNDKSIKCEQNLGHDTMYWYKQDSKKFLKIMFSYNNKELIINETVPNRFSPKSPDKAHLNLHINSLELGDSAVYFCASSPAYRTVMNTEAFFGQGTRLTVV.

The chain recombines TRBV29-1 with TRBJ2-5; TRBD1 aligns across 8 bases. Germline V gene sequence: CDR1 SQVTM, CDR2 ANQGSEA. V lost 1 base and J lost 5; bases outside the gene matches: 6. The CDR3 length is 14 residues. CDR3 loop: CSVEGRGRPETQYF. DNA of the CDR3: TGCAGCGTTGAAGGCAGGGGGCGCCCGGAGACCCAGTACTTC.

The rearrangement uses TRBV28 and TRBJ2-1, with D perhaps matching TRBD2 (6 bases). Trimming removed 8 bases at V and 10 bases at J, with 24 bases between. Germline V gives CDR1 MDHEN, CDR2 SYDVKM. The CDR3 sequence is 15 residues long. In DNA form, the CDR3 reads TGTGCCAGCCGCTACCGGGACTTGCGCCACCGAGAGCAGTTCTTC. This translates into CASRYRDLRHREQFF.

This clonotype has only a few counts. The rearrangement links TRBV29-1 to TRBJ2-5; the D call may be TRBD1 or TRBD2 (5 bases each). The CDR3 spans 13 residues. CDR1 and CDR2 (germline): SQVTM, ANQGSEA. V was cut by 2 bases and J by 2 bases, with 9 bases left in between. CDR3 nucleotides: TGCAGCGTTGAACGGGGCACGCAAGAGACCCAGTACTTC. Protein product: CSVERGTQETQYF.

This chain's CDR3 is CATSSFETQYF. The CDR3 bases are TGTGCCACCAGCAGCTTCGAGACCCAGTACTTC. The V call is TRBV15, the J call TRBJ2-5, with unresolved D. This CDR3 is built from 11 residues. The germline V and J ends were trimmed by 3 bases and 5 bases, with 4 bases remaining between them. CDR1 LNHNV and CDR2 YYDKDF come from the germline V gene (reference sequence).

The chain has TRBV20-1 and TRBJ2-3; the match to TRBD1 covers 7 bases. The CDR3 spans 13 residues. J lost 6 bases, V lost 5 bases, and 8 bases had no gene match. Germline lookup yields CDR1 DFQATT and CDR2 SNEGSKA (reference sequence). The CDR3 region is CSASDRVADTQYF. The CDR3 nucleotides are TGCAGTGCTTCAGACAGGGTAGCTGATACGCAGTATTTT.

V is TRBV29-1 and J is TRBJ1-2; D is undetermined. Germline assignment: CDR1 SQVTM and CDR2 ANQGSEA. The CDR3 totals 11 residues. Trimming took off 3 bases at V and 6 bases at J, with 8 bases between the two ends. This CDR3 is CSVEGWDGYTF. The CDR3 nucleotides read TGCAGCGTTGAGGGGTGGGATGGCTACACCTTC.

The chain employs TRBV7-2 and TRBJ1-1, with 7 bases matching TRBD1. CDR3 size: 14 residues. Germline V gives CDR1 SGHTA, CDR2 FQGNSA. Trimming cost V 0 bases and J 4 bases; bases outside gene matches: 2. The CDR3 sequence is CASSLAGTVTEAFF. The CDR3 DNA reads as TGTGCCAGCAGCTTAGCCGGGACAGTCACTGAAGCTTTCTTT.

This clonotype was seen a few times. The rearrangement joins TRBV28 to TRBJ2-1; 10 positions match TRBD1. V lost 6 bases, J lost 7 bases, and 6 bases stayed unmatched. Germline V gene lookup returns CDR1 MDHEN and CDR2 SYDVKM. This CDR3 spans 14 amino acids. CDR3 amino acids: CASRMTGGGNEQFF. CDR3 bases: TGTGCCAGCAGGATGACAGGGGGCGGAAATGAGCAGTTCTTC. Full variable domain (remainder filled in from reference TRBV28 and TRBJ2-1): DVKVTQSSRYLVKRTGEKVFLECVQDMDHENMFWYRQDPGLGLRLIYFSYDVKMKEKGDIPEGYSVSREKKERFSLILESASTNQTSMYLCASRMTGGGNEQFFGPGTRLTVL.

This clonotype was seen a handful of times. Written as DNA, the CDR3 is TGCAGTGCTGTAGCTCTGGGGACTGAAGCTTTCTTT. Its protein product is CSAVALGTEAFF. V and J are TRBV20-1 and TRBJ1-1; unclear D gene. The ends were cut back, 5 bases at V and 5 bases at J, with 12 bases in the middle. This CDR3 is built from 12 residues. Germline V gene data show CDR1 as DFQATT and CDR2 as SNEGSKA (reference sequence).

This clonotype has more than one count but fewer than ten. This sequence joins TRBV29-1 and TRBJ2-3; perhaps TRBD1 as D (5 bases). The V end lost 3 bases, the J end lost 3 bases, and 10 bases lay between the germline ends. CDR1 is SQVTM, CDR2 ANQGSEA, per germline. This CDR3 spans 13 amino acids. CDR3 nucleotides: TGCAGCGTTGATGGGTACAGGACAGATACGCAGTATTTT. Translation: CSVDGYRTDTQYF.

This chain uses TRBV20-1 with TRBJ2-5; 8 bases are shared with TRBD2. Losses at the gene ends were 6 bases for V and 5 bases for J; bases not matched to a gene: 8. CDR1 is DFQATT, CDR2 SNEGSKA, per germline (reference sequence). The CDR3 covers 13 residues. The CDR3 nucleotides read TGCAGTGCCCCGGGGGGACTAGAGGAGACCCAGTACTTC. This encodes CSAPGGLEETQYF.

The gene calls are TRBV20-1 and TRBJ1-1, with unresolved D. This CDR3 is 12 amino acids long. V lost 5 bases to trimming and J lost 1 base, with 8 bases between them. The germline CDR1 and CDR2 sequences are DFQATT and SNEGSKA (reference sequence). The CDR3 loop reads CSAGDGNTEAFF. Here the CDR3 DNA reads TGCAGTGCTGGCGACGGGAACACTGAAGCTTTCTTT.

The gene calls are TRBV29-1 and TRBJ2-2, with D perhaps matching TRBD1 (5 bases). The CDR3 contains 13 residues. Trimming shortened V by 3 bases and J by 4 bases, and 9 bases separated the two germline ends. Germline lookup yields CDR1 SQVTM and CDR2 ANQGSEA. DNA of the CDR3: TGCAGCGTTGATGTAGGGGCCACCGGGGAGCTGTTTTTT. It codes for CSVDVGATGELFF.

This clonotype was counted between two and nine times. The chain carries TRBV19 and TRBJ2-1; the D is unclear. Germline CDR1 reads LNHDA; CDR2 reads SQIVND (reference sequence). Trimming cost V 7 bases and J 1 base, with 17 bases left between them. CDR3 size: 16 residues. The CDR3 spells CASMKEGGVSYNEQFF. The DNA for the CDR3 is TGTGCCAGTATGAAGGAAGGCGGAGTTTCCTACAATGAGCAGTTCTTC.

The rearrangement uses TRBV4-2 and TRBJ1-1, with a possible D match to TRBD1 (5 bases). This CDR3 comprises 13 residues. The ends were cut back, 1 base at V and 4 bases at J, with 7 bases in the middle. The germline V gene encodes CDR1 LGHNA and CDR2 YNFKEQ. The CDR3 nucleotides read TGTGCCAGCAGCCAAGGAGGGGTCACTGAAGCTTTCTTT. As protein: CASSQGGVTEAFF.